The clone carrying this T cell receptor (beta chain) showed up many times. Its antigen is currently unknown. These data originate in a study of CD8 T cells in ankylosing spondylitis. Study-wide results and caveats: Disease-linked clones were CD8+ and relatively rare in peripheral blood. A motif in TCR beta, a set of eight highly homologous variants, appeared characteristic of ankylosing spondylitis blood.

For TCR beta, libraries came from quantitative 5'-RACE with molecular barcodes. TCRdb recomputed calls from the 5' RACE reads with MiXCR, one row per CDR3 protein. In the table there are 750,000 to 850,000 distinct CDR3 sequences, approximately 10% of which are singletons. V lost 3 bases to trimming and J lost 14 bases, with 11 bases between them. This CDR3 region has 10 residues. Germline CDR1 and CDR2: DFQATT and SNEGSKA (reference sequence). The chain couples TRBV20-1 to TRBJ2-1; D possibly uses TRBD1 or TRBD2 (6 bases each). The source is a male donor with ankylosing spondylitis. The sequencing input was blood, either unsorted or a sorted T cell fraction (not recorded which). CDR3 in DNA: TGCAGTGCTAGTGATAGGGGGGAGTTCTTC. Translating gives CSASDRGEFF.